Shown below are 5 T cell receptor beta chains from a single sample sequenced in a study of cytomegalovirus exposure and HLA in healthy donors. Primers for the PCR totalled 60 Vbeta and 13 Jbeta. Profiled with immunoSEQ multiplex PCR; TCRdb holds only in-frame clones, not every one. The sample carries about 210,000 clones, 86% recorded once. Sequencing was performed on PBMCs. These receptors were obtained from a woman in her 30s in good health and CMV-seronegative.

V usage is TRBV2 and J usage is TRBJ2-7; possible D gene TRBD1, 6 bases. Per germline, CDR1 SNHLY and CDR2 FYNNEI. This CDR3 spans 16 amino acids. V lost 6 bases, J lost 0 bases, and 18 bases lay in between. CDR3 protein: CASRGKGVGSSYEQYF. CDR3 sequence (DNA): TGTGCCAGCAGGGGAAAGGGGGTGGGTAGCTCCTACGAGCAGTACTTC.

With respect to this clone: The junction and the germline gene differ at one end; a read error may be behind it. This chain connects TRBV7-7 to TRBJ1-1; tentatively, D is TRBD1 (5 bases). The CDR3 sequence is 13 residues long. Germline assignment: CDR1 SSHAT and CDR2 FNYEAQ (reference sequence). CDR3 nucleotide sequence: TGTGCTAGCAGCCCCCAGGGTTTGACTGAAGCTTTCTTT. Translation: CASSPQGLTEAFF.

The chain recombines TRBV5-1 with TRBJ2-3; 10 bases map to TRBD2. With 0 bases clipped from V and 6 bases from J, the junction kept 4 bases outside the gene matches. The germline gives CDR1 SGHRS, CDR2 YFSETQ. The CDR3 runs 15 residues. In DNA form, the CDR3 reads TGCGCCAGCAGCTTGGACCTAGCGGGAGCGGATACGCAGTATTTT. This codes for CASSLDLAGADTQYF.

The chain joins TRBV28 to TRBJ1-6, with D maybe TRBD1 (5 bases). The V and J ends lost 3 bases and 10 bases respectively, with 13 bases between them. This CDR3 is 14 amino acids long. CDR1 is MDHEN, CDR2 SYDVKM, per germline. The CDR3: CASSLRQGGSPLHF. The CDR3 nucleotides read TGTGCCAGCAGTTTGCGCCAGGGAGGATCACCCCTCCACTTT.

This rearrangement joins TRBV5-1 to TRBJ2-7, with TRBD1 matching 9 bases. The CDR3 extends over 15 amino acids. V was pared by 4 bases and J by 0 bases, with 5 bases of the junction left unmatched. Per the germline V gene, CDR1 is SGHRS and CDR2 is YFSETQ. CDR3 amino acids: CASSPGTGSSYEQYF. CDR3 nucleotides: TGCGCCAGCAGCCCCGGGACAGGGAGCTCCTACGAGCAGTACTTC.